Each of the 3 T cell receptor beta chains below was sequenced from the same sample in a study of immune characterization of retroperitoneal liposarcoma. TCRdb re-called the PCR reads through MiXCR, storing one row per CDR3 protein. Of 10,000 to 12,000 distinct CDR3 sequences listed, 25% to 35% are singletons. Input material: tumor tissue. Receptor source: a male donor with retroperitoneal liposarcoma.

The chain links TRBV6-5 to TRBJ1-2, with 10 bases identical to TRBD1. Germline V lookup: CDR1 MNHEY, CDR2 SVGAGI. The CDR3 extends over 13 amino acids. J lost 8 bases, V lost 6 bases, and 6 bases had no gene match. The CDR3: CASRERTGGGYTF. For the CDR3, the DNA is TGTGCCAGCAGGGAGCGGACAGGGGGAGGCTACACCTTC.

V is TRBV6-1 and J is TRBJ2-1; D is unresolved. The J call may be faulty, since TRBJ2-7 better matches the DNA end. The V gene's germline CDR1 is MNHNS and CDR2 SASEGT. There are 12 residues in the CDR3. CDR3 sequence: CASSLGLYEQYF. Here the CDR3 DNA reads TGTGCCAGCAGTCTCGGGTTGTACGAGCAGTACTTC.

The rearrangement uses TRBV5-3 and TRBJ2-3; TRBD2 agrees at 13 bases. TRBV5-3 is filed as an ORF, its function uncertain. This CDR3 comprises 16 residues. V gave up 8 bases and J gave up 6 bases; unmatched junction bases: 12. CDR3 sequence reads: CASSLGLAGDEDTQYF. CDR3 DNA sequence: TGTGCCAGCAGCCTCGGACTAGCGGGAGATGAGGATACGCAGTATTTT.